This TCR beta chain came from a study of blood T cell repertoires in COVID-19. Overall study: Sites across the United States, Italy and Spain contributed samples from acute and convalescent COVID-19.

The method was immunoSEQ multiplex PCR; TCRdb's version includes in-frame clones alone and lacks a portion of them. The sample gives some 48,000 clones, approximately 86% of which show up once; 3% to 3.5% is in the top ten. The CDR3 length is 14 residues. Germline CDR1 MDHEN, CDR2 SYDVKM. The V gene lost 8 bases and the J gene lost 4 bases, with 17 bases spanning the gap. The sequenced material came from peripheral blood. The sequence derives from a man aged 50 to 60 with active COVID-19. The chain employs TRBV28 and TRBJ1-1; D not resolved. The CDR3 bases are TGTGCCAGCCACCCTGTTCGTAGTCTCACTGAAGCTTTCTTT. It encodes CASHPVRSLTEAFF.